One and the same sample provided the 2 T cell receptor beta chains below, sequenced in a study of PD-1 blockade in classical Hodgkin lymphoma. All patients relapsed after autologous stem cell transplantation, and brentuximab vedotin exposure varied. The repertoire was sequenced with immunoSEQ multiplex PCR; TCRdb's copy has only in-frame clones and lacks some. The sample holds about 21,000 clones, roughly 72% seen once. Sequencing used peripheral blood mononuclear cells (PBMCs), obtained at baseline. Receptor source: a human donor with classical Hodgkin lymphoma.

V gene TRBV6-1 combines with J gene TRBJ2-3, with D unclear. The CDR3 runs to 14 residues. Germline CDR1 is MNHNS and CDR2 is SASEGT. Trimming cost V 2 bases and J 4 bases, with 10 bases left between them. CDR3 amino acids: CASSESLGPDTQYF. DNA for the CDR3: TGTGCCAGCAGTGAAAGCTTGGGCCCAGATACGCAGTATTTT.

The chain employs TRBV5-5 and TRBJ1-2; unclear D gene. CDR1 is SGHKS, CDR2 YYEKEE, per germline (reference sequence). Trimming stripped 2 bases from V and 5 bases from J, with 10 bases between. This CDR3 has 13 residues. CDR3 coding DNA: TGTGCCAGCAGCTTAGGAAAGGCTTATGGCTACACCTTC. Protein: CASSLGKAYGYTF.